A selection of T cell receptor beta chains follows, all from one sample in a study of T-cell memory formation after mild COVID-19. TCRdb re-called the 5' RACE reads with MiXCR, one entry per CDR3 protein. Among hundreds of thousands of distinct CDR3 sequences, approximately 21% were seen once, and the ten largest hold around 9.2%. The specimen sequenced was PBMCs or a T cell subset sorted from them (not recorded which). The source is an adult woman who had mild COVID-19 (a few samples of this study predate the infection). Cell type and time point are not known. The conserved cysteine and the conserved F or W are not part of the CDR3 here. D genes are given only for firm matches.

V gene: TRBV7-6
CDR3 length: 12
D gene: .
CDR3 protein: ASSLAGGADTQY

V gene: TRBV7-9
CDR3 length: 13
D gene: .
CDR3 protein: ASSSGGYQLDEQY

V gene: TRBV10-3
CDR3 length: 12
D gene: .
CDR3 protein: AISEVEGSTEAF

V gene: TRBV6-1
CDR3 length: 11
D gene: .
CDR3 protein: ASSEVEGQPQH

V gene: TRBV4-3
CDR3 length: 14
D gene: .
CDR3 protein: ASSPAAGASYNEQF

V gene: TRBV4-1
CDR3 length: 14
D gene: TRBD2
CDR3 protein: ASSPFPSGGPYEQY

V gene: TRBV27
CDR3 length: 12
D gene: .
CDR3 protein: ASRNRDNTDTQY

V gene: TRBV9
CDR3 length: 10
D gene: .
CDR3 protein: ASSVGGDTQY

V gene: TRBV9
CDR3 length: 13
D gene: .
CDR3 protein: ASSPDSFNTGELF

V gene: TRBV7-3
CDR3 length: 13
D gene: .
CDR3 protein: ASSSLARSTDTQY

V gene: TRBV12-3/TRBV12-4
CDR3 length: 11
D gene: TRBD1
CDR3 protein: ASSWTGWETQY

V gene: TRBV7-9
CDR3 length: 12
D gene: TRBD2
CDR3 protein: ASSPGRGEHEQY

V gene: TRBV5-6
CDR3 length: 14
D gene: TRBD1
CDR3 protein: ASSGDRGRVIPEAF

V gene: TRBV4-1
CDR3 length: 13
D gene: TRBD1
CDR3 protein: ASSQLTGVPGGYT

V gene: TRBV5-1
CDR3 length: 13
D gene: .
CDR3 protein: ASSLGQSSGNEQF

V gene: TRBV15
CDR3 length: 12
D gene: .
CDR3 protein: ATSRAGGPDTQY

V gene: TRBV2
CDR3 length: 12
D gene: TRBD1
CDR3 protein: ASRSGQGQETQY

V gene: TRBV19
CDR3 length: 13
D gene: .
CDR3 protein: ASSRPAGTNQPQH

V gene: TRBV4-3
CDR3 length: 14
D gene: TRBD2
CDR3 protein: ASSQASGRAPDEQF

V gene: TRBV2
CDR3 length: 12
D gene: .
CDR3 protein: ASIWDTVNTEAF

V gene: TRBV7-6
CDR3 length: 14
D gene: .
CDR3 protein: ASSLGGAVSNYGYT

V gene: TRBV3-1
CDR3 length: 16
D gene: TRBD2
CDR3 protein: ASSQDPSGGITSYEQY

V gene: TRBV7-8
CDR3 length: 13
D gene: TRBD1
CDR3 protein: ASTTGTAYYYGYT

V gene: TRBV7-9
CDR3 length: 15
D gene: TRBD1
CDR3 protein: ASSSPSGGGLGETQY

V gene: TRBV5-5
CDR3 length: 13
D gene: TRBD2
CDR3 protein: ASIWVAGNTGELF

V gene: TRBV20-1
CDR3 length: 12
D gene: .
CDR3 protein: SANLPGEYTEAF

V gene: TRBV18
CDR3 length: 14
D gene: TRBD2
CDR3 protein: ASSPPNGRAADEQY

V gene: TRBV11-2
CDR3 length: 12
D gene: TRBD2
CDR3 protein: ASSSRGVGDTQY

V gene: TRBV12-3/TRBV12-4
CDR3 length: 15
D gene: TRBD2
CDR3 protein: ASSFMTSGGGTDTQY

V gene: TRBV30
CDR3 length: 11
D gene: .
CDR3 protein: AWGQSEAGPQH

V gene: TRBV7-8
CDR3 length: 14
D gene: TRBD1
CDR3 protein: ASSLGTGGIHSPLH

V gene: TRBV20-1
CDR3 length: 12
D gene: TRBD1
CDR3 protein: SARDAGTEYGYT

V gene: TRBV27
CDR3 length: 11
D gene: .
CDR3 protein: ASSLKTGYEQY

V gene: TRBV5-1
CDR3 length: 13
D gene: TRBD1
CDR3 protein: ASSSGQGSDYGYT

V gene: TRBV10-3
CDR3 length: 10
D gene: .
CDR3 protein: AVRSGQETQY

V gene: TRBV12-5
CDR3 length: 11
D gene: .
CDR3 protein: ASGLAGIIGAF

V gene: TRBV20-1
CDR3 length: 11
D gene: TRBD1
CDR3 protein: SARHLNRGLAF

V gene: TRBV20-1
CDR3 length: 13
D gene: TRBD2
CDR3 protein: SASFTGRAYNEQF

V gene: TRBV5-1
CDR3 length: 13
D gene: TRBD1
CDR3 protein: ASSSFGQENTEAF

V gene: TRBV9
CDR3 length: 13
D gene: .
CDR3 protein: ASSVGGTTYNEQF

V gene: TRBV12-3/TRBV12-4
CDR3 length: 14
D gene: TRBD2
CDR3 protein: ASSQLAGWAYNEQF

V gene: TRBV5-1
CDR3 length: 12
D gene: .
CDR3 protein: ASSLDPASYEQY

V gene: TRBV20-1
CDR3 length: 12
D gene: .
CDR3 protein: SAPPDIGDTEAF

V gene: TRBV20-1
CDR3 length: 13
D gene: TRBD2
CDR3 protein: SARDEGTSEETQY

V gene: TRBV6-6
CDR3 length: 13
D gene: .
CDR3 protein: ASSYPSRDKYEQY

V gene: TRBV9
CDR3 length: 14
D gene: TRBD2
CDR3 protein: ASSLGLAGVTNIQY

V gene: TRBV6-1
CDR3 length: 11
D gene: .
CDR3 protein: ASSEASVGELF

V gene: TRBV24-1
CDR3 length: 11
D gene: .
CDR3 protein: ATSDTLYNEQF

V gene: TRBV6-1
CDR3 length: 13
D gene: TRBD2
CDR3 protein: ASTSGGSGDNEQF

V gene: TRBV12-3/TRBV12-4
CDR3 length: 13
D gene: .
CDR3 protein: ASSLFSGSSYEQY